These 10 T cell receptor beta chains share one sample of origin, sequenced in a study of cytomegalovirus exposure and HLA in healthy donors. The PCR made use of 60 Vbeta and 13 Jbeta primers. Sequenced by immunoSEQ multiplex PCR; TCRdb stores in-frame clones only, minus some. Here the sample spans some 120,000 clones, more than 80% being singletons. The sample comprised PBMCs. The receptors were sampled from a man aged 40-50 years in good health and CMV-seronegative.

The chain couples TRBV9 to TRBJ2-1; D possibly corresponds to TRBD2 (5 bases). The CDR3 length is 14 residues. The germline V and J ends were trimmed by 1 base and 12 bases, with 17 bases remaining between them. Germline values: CDR1 SGDLS, CDR2 YYNGEE. CDR3: CASSVSTGRSLQFF. The CDR3 nucleotides read TGTGCCAGCAGCGTAAGTACGGGGAGAAGCTTGCAGTTCTTC.

The chain employs TRBV6-6 and TRBJ2-3, with D maybe TRBD2 (7 bases). V was pared by 5 bases and J by 7 bases, with 19 bases between. The length of the CDR3 is 15 residues. Germline V gives CDR1 MNHNY, CDR2 SVGAGI (reference sequence). CDR3 in amino acids: CASSTSVGGAYTQYF. CDR3 bases: TGTGCCAGCAGTACCTCAGTTGGGGGGGCTTATACGCAGTATTTT.

This clone was counted only a few times. This chain uses TRBV7-2 with TRBJ2-1; TRBD2 agrees at 7 bases. This CDR3 comprises 11 residues. Trimming cost V 7 bases and J 8 bases; bases outside gene matches: 2. From germline, CDR1 is SGHTA and CDR2 FQGNSA. The CDR3 DNA sequence: TGTGCCAGCAATCGGGGGGATGAGCAGTTCTTC. It yields the protein CASNRGDEQFF.

This clone was seen just once. This sequence joins TRBV9 and TRBJ2-5; 11 bases are a match to TRBD2. Germline lookup yields CDR1 SGDLS and CDR2 YYNGEE. This CDR3 comprises 16 residues. V dropped 4 bases and J dropped 1; count of bases not matched to a gene: 6. The CDR3 nucleotides read TGTGCCAGCAGCATGGGACTAGCGGAATTCCAAGAGACCCAGTACTTC. This translates into CASSMGLAEFQETQYF.

V usage is TRBV20-1 and J usage is TRBJ2-1; D gene uncertain. Per the germline V gene, CDR1 is DFQATT and CDR2 is SNEGSKA (reference sequence). Trimming removed 2 bases from V and 8 bases from J, with 7 bases in between. The CDR3 covers 11 residues. The CDR3 here is CSARYRDEQFF. CDR3 sequence (DNA): TGCAGTGCTAGATACAGAGATGAGCAGTTCTTC.

This clone was seen once. The gene calls are TRBV7-2 and TRBJ2-2; D is perhaps TRBD2 (5 bases). The CDR3 runs 14 residues. V lost 5 bases to trimming and J lost 7 bases, with 14 bases between them. From germline, CDR1 is SGHTA and CDR2 FQGNSA. This CDR3 reads CASSPTRSGGELFF. The DNA for the CDR3 is TGTGCCAGCAGCCCCACTAGATCGGGCGGGGAGCTGTTTTTT.

The CDR3 sequence: CASSIPGVSYEQYF. For the CDR3, the DNA is TGTGCCAGTAGTATCCCAGGGGTCTCCTACGAGCAGTACTTC. The V and J genes are TRBV19 and TRBJ2-7; maybe TRBD1 (6 bases). The CDR3 totals 14 residues. Germline assignment: CDR1 LNHDA and CDR2 SQIVND (reference sequence). With 3 bases removed from V and 0 bases from J, the gap between germline ends came to 9 bases.

The chain joins TRBV30 to TRBJ2-5, with 7 bases matching TRBD1. This CDR3 region has 16 residues. V dropped 2 bases and J dropped 1; count of bases not matched to a gene: 10. Germline V gene sequence: CDR1 GTSNPN, CDR2 SVGIG (reference sequence). CDR3: CAWSYKNRGVQETQYF. CDR3 bases: TGTGCCTGGAGTTATAAGAACAGGGGAGTCCAAGAGACCCAGTACTTC.

J is TRBJ1-1 and V is TRBV18, with unresolved D. Germline V lookup: CDR1 KGHSH, CDR2 LQKENI. The CDR3 consists of 12 residues. V lost 5 bases and J 7 bases, leaving 11 bases between the germline ends. The CDR3 spells CASSSEGFEAFF. In DNA, the CDR3 is TGTGCCAGCTCATCCGAGGGATTTGAAGCTTTCTTT.

The chain recombines TRBV7-2 with TRBJ2-7; no clear D. The CDR3 is 12 amino acids. The germline CDR1 and CDR2 sequences are SGHTA and FQGNSA. V dropped 3 bases and J dropped 0 bases, with 3 bases sitting between them. The CDR3 region has the DNA TGTGCCAGCAGCTTGAGCTCCTACGAGCAGTACTTC. It yields the protein CASSLSSYEQYF.